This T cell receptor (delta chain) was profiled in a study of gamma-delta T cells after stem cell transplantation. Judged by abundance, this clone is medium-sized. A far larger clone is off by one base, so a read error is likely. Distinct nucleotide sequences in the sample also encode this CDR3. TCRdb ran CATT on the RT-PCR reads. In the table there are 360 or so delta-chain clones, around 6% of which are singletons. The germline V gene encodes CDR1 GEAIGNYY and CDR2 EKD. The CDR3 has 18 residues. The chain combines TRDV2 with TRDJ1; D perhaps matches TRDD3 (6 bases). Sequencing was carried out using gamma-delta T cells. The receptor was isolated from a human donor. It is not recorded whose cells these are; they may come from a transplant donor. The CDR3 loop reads CACDTLVDTGKNTDKLIF. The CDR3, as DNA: TGTGCCTGCGACACCCTAGTAGATACGGGGAAAAACACCGATAAACTCATCTTT.